The rows below give T cell receptor beta chains drawn from one sample of a study of post-analysis software for immune sequencing data. TCRdb re-called the PCR reads through MiXCR, storing one row per CDR3 protein. The sample has roughly 700,000 distinct CDR3 sequences, less than 35% seen once. The sample consisted of blood. The source of these receptors is a girl between 10 and 17 years old with multiple sclerosis. Each CDR3 is given with its conserved first and last residue. D genes are given only for firm matches. Rows give clone size only sometimes, using once, few, many, or a class for an expanded clone.

NA,TRBV4-3,16,TRBD1,TRBJ2-7,TGCGCCAGCAGCCAAGATAGGGGACAGAGCTCCTACGAGCAGTACTTC,CASSQDRGQSSYEQYF
NA,TRBV7-2,15,NA,TRBJ2-1,TGTGCCAGCAGCCCCGACCCCGTGCCTTACAATGAGCAGTTCTTC,CASSPDPVPYNEQFF
few,TRBV5-1,15,TRBD2,TRBJ2-1,TGCGCCAGCAGCTCCGGACTAGCGGATTACAATGAGCAGTTCTTC,CASSSGLADYNEQFF
few,TRBV5-1,16,TRBD2,TRBJ2-3,TGCGCCAGCAGCTTGGTTGACGGGAGGGCCGGAGATACGCAGTATTTT,CASSLVDGRAGDTQYF
NA,TRBV18,14,NA,TRBJ1-1,TGTGCCAGCTCACCTTCAGGGATCAACACTGAAGCTTTCTTT,CASSPSGINTEAFF
few,TRBV20-1,12,TRBD2,TRBJ2-1,TGCAGTGCACTAGCGGGACCCAATGAGCAGTTCTTC,CSALAGPNEQFF
NA,TRBV7-2,16,TRBD2,TRBJ2-7,TGTGCCAGCAGCTTAGTGGCGGGAGGGCCGGGGTACGAGCAGTACTTT,CASSLVAGGPGYEQYF
many,TRBV5-1,14,NA,TRBJ2-1,TGCGCCAGCAGCTCCTCCCGCTCCTACAATGAGCAGTTCTTC,CASSSSRSYNEQFF
few,TRBV29-1,12,TRBD1,TRBJ1-3,TGCAGCGTAAGGGACAGTGGAAACACCATATATTTT,CSVRDSGNTIYF
NA,TRBV7-9,13,TRBD1,TRBJ2-1,TGTGCCAGCAGAGACAGGGGGGCTTTAGAGCAGTTCTTC,CASRDRGALEQFF
NA,TRBV27,19,TRBD2,TRBJ2-1,TGTGCCAGCAGAGACTCGGGACTAGCATACGGGGATGACTGGCAAGAGCAGTTCTTC,CASRDSGLAYGDDWQEQFF
NA,TRBV6-2/TRBV6-3,13,NA,TRBJ2-7,TGTGCCAGCAGGCCAGTGGGGCTCAATGAGCAGTACTTC,CASRPVGLNEQYF
NA,TRBV14,12,NA,TRBJ2-7,TGTGCCAGCCCTCACGCAAGCTACGAGCAGTACTTC,CASPHASYEQYF
many,TRBV12-3/TRBV12-4,14,NA,TRBJ1-2,TGTGCCAGCAGGCCCTCGGGCAGTAACTATGGCTACACCTTC,CASRPSGSNYGYTF
NA,TRBV6-4,15,TRBD2,TRBJ2-1,TGTGCCAGCAGTCGATCCCGAGCGGGGGGTAATGAGCAGTTCTTC,CASSRSRAGGNEQFF
NA,TRBV27,14,NA,TRBJ2-7,TGTGCCAGCAGGAACAATGGGGGGCGGATCGAGCAGTACTTC,CASRNNGGRIEQYF
few,TRBV5-1,15,NA,TRBJ1-2,TGCGCCAGCAGCTTGTTGTCCAACGGAGCCTATGGCTACACCTTC,CASSLLSNGAYGYTF
NA,TRBV10-3,16,NA,TRBJ1-6,TGTGCCATCAGTGAGGAGCGGGGCACCTATAATTCACCCCTCCACTTT,CAISEERGTYNSPLHF
NA,TRBV7-2,16,NA,TRBJ2-4,TGTGCCAGCAGCTTAGCTGGGAGGACTTTAAAAGACATTCAGTACTTC,CASSLAGRTLKDIQYF
NA,TRBV2,14,TRBD1,TRBJ2-1,TGTGCCAGCAGGCTCCAGGGGGCTAATGGTGAGCAGTTCTTC,CASRLQGANGEQFF
few,TRBV7-2,17,TRBD2,TRBJ2-3,TGTGCCAGCAGCCGACGCCTTAGCGGGGGCAGCACAGATACGCAGTATTTT,CASSRRLSGGSTDTQYF
NA,TRBV15,14,NA,TRBJ2-3,TGTGCCACCAGCAGAGATACAGCCACAGATACGCAGTATTTT,CATSRDTATDTQYF
NA,TRBV20-1,16,TRBD1,TRBJ2-7,TGCAGTGCTCTACATACAGGGGGCGCGGGGAGGTACGAGCAGTACTTC,CSALHTGGAGRYEQYF
few,TRBV28,16,TRBD2,TRBJ2-1,TGTGCCAGCGGGACTAGCGGGAACACTCGGTACAATGAGCAGTTCTTC,CASGTSGNTRYNEQFF
NA,TRBV10-3,15,NA,TRBJ1-4,TGTGCCATCAAACAGGGCTTAGCAACTAATGAAAAACTGTTTTTT,CAIKQGLATNEKLFF
NA,TRBV6-5,14,NA,TRBJ1-2,TGTGCCAGCACTCCAAGACAGGCTAACTATGGCTACACCTTC,CASTPRQANYGYTF
few,TRBV2,14,NA,TRBJ1-5,TGTGCCAGCAGGGCCGACAGTAAGAATCAGCCCCAGCATTTT,CASRADSKNQPQHF
many,TRBV20-1,16,TRBD2,TRBJ2-1,TGCAGTGCTAACCCAGGGACTAGCGGGAGGGGCGATGAGCAGTTCTTC,CSANPGTSGRGDEQFF
NA,TRBV4-1,15,TRBD1,TRBJ2-1,TGCGCCAGCAGCCAGGGACAGGGGGCGGTGAATGAGCAGTTCTTC,CASSQGQGAVNEQFF
few,TRBV28,15,NA,TRBJ2-5,TGTGCCAGCAGTAGCCCTGGGACGGGGGAAGAGACCCAGTACTTC,CASSSPGTGEETQYF
NA,TRBV7-6,13,NA,TRBJ1-6,TGTGCCAGCAGCCGACAGTATAATTCACCCCTCCACTTT,CASSRQYNSPLHF
NA,TRBV28,15,TRBD1,TRBJ2-7,TGTGCCAGCTCTACGCCGGGACAGAGTCTCTACGAGCAGTACTTC,CASSTPGQSLYEQYF
NA,TRBV15,15,NA,TRBJ1-4,TGTGCCACCAGCAGAGACAGGGCAACTAATGAAAAACTGTTTTTT,CATSRDRATNEKLFF
NA,TRBV7-9,14,TRBD2,TRBJ2-3,TGTGCCAGCAGCTCAGGGAGGGTCACAGATACGCAGTATTTT,CASSSGRVTDTQYF
few,TRBV20-1,16,NA,TRBJ1-6,TGCAGTGCTAGAGGGATGGGAGATCCCTATAATTCACCCCTCCACTTT,CSARGMGDPYNSPLHF
few,TRBV3-1,17,TRBD1,TRBJ1-4,TGTGCCAGCAGCCAAGATGTAGGGGGCTCAGCTAATGAAAAACTGTTTTTT,CASSQDVGGSANEKLFF
NA,TRBV20-1,14,TRBD1,TRBJ2-7,TGCAGTGCTACCCCGACAGGGCCTATCTACGAGCAGTACTTC,CSATPTGPIYEQYF
NA,TRBV29-1,12,NA,TRBJ1-2,TGCAGCGTTGAAGGGGTGGACTATGGCTACACCTTC,CSVEGVDYGYTF
NA,TRBV9,18,TRBD2,TRBJ2-3,TGTGCCAGCAGCGCTGGGGGGGGGAAGCGGGAGAGCACAGATACGCAGTATTTT,CASSAGGGKRESTDTQYF
NA,TRBV20-1,12,NA,TRBJ2-5,TGCAGTGCTAGAGAAGGGACAAACGGGCAGTACTTC,CSAREGTNGQYF
NA,TRBV20-1,14,NA,TRBJ1-6,TGCAGTGCTAGAGGGACATCCTATAATTCACCCCTCCACTTT,CSARGTSYNSPLHF
NA,TRBV5-1,13,NA,TRBJ1-2,TGCGCCAGCAGCTTGGGCGGGGGAGAAGGCCACACCTTC,CASSLGGGEGHTF
few,TRBV7-2,16,TRBD2,TRBJ2-2,TGTGCCAGCAGCTTTCAAAGCGGGAGGTTAACCGGGGAGCTGTTTTTT,CASSFQSGRLTGELFF
NA,TRBV7-9,14,NA,TRBJ2-7,TGTGCCAGCAGCGTAGGTGAGGTATCCTACGAGCAGTACTTC,CASSVGEVSYEQYF
NA,TRBV20-1,14,NA,TRBJ2-7,TGCAGTGCTTCACGTTCCCGAGGGTCCTACGAGCAGTACTTC,CSASRSRGSYEQYF
NA,TRBV10-3,13,TRBD1,TRBJ2-5,TGTGCCGCCTGTACCGGGACAGACGAGACCCAGTACTTC,CAACTGTDETQYF
few,TRBV7-2,13,NA,TRBJ2-5,TGTGCCAGCAGTCCCGACTTTCAAGAGACCCAGTACTTC,CASSPDFQETQYF
NA,TRBV5-1,13,NA,TRBJ1-1,TGCGCCAGCAGCTTGGGGGGCAGTCCTGAAGCTTTCTTT,CASSLGGSPEAFF
NA,TRBV20-1,14,TRBD2,TRBJ2-3,TGCAGTGCGACTAGCCCGGAGGTGGCAGATACGCAGTATTTT,CSATSPEVADTQYF
NA,TRBV5-1,16,TRBD2,TRBJ2-1,TGCGCCAGCAGCCACCAACTAGCGGGGGGCCGGAATGAGCAGTTCTTC,CASSHQLAGGRNEQFF
NA,TRBV7-2,14,NA,TRBJ2-3,TGTGCCAGCAGCTTAGCCTGGAATCCAGATACGCAGTATTTT,CASSLAWNPDTQYF
NA,TRBV6-5,14,TRBD1,TRBJ2-3,TGTGCCAGCAGTTACTTTGTAGGGGGCGATACGCAGTATTTT,CASSYFVGGDTQYF
NA,TRBV20-1,17,TRBD2,TRBJ2-5,TGCAGTGCTAGTTTGGACCGCCTTGAAAGGGACTACAATGAGCAGTACTTC,CSASLDRLERDYNEQYF
NA,TRBV7-2,16,TRBD2,TRBJ2-3,TGTGCCAGCAGCTTAGCGGCGGGGGGGCACACAGATACGCAGTATTTT,CASSLAAGGHTDTQYF
NA,TRBV20-1,15,TRBD1,TRBJ1-1,TGCAGTGCTAGACGGGACAGACGGTTGCTGGATGAAGCTTTCTTT,CSARRDRRLLDEAFF
many,TRBV7-9,15,TRBD2,TRBJ2-1,TGTGCCAGCAGCTCTCGACTAGCGAATAAGGGTGAGCAGTTCTTC,CASSSRLANKGEQFF
many,TRBV10-3,11,NA,TRBJ2-7,TGTGCCATCAGGGGGGGTTACGAGCAGTACTTC,CAIRGGYEQYF
NA,TRBV18,17,NA,TRBJ2-3,TGTGCCAGCTCACCAATCGGGACAAAGGCAAGCACAGATACGCAGTATTTT,CASSPIGTKASTDTQYF
NA,TRBV20-1,15,TRBD2,TRBJ2-3,TGCAGTGCTAGAGAAGCGGGAGGGTTCGCAGATACGCAGTATTTT,CSAREAGGFADTQYF
NA,TRBV7-6,15,NA,TRBJ1-1,TGTGCCAGCACCTTAGCAGGTGAAGGGAACACTGAAGCTTTCTTT,CASTLAGEGNTEAFF